Below, 17 T cell receptor beta chains from the same sample are listed, as sequenced in a study of beta chain features in type 1 diabetes. The investigators reverse transcribed all of the isolated RNA, so they sequenced expressed TCRB transcripts. Libraries were prepared by immunoSEQ multiplex PCR; TCRdb keeps only in-frame clonotypes and omits some of them. This table has about 470,000 clones, around 30% appearing once. The source material was naive CD4+ T cells from blood. These TCRs come from a man between 18 and 29 years old in good health.

The chain carries TRBV4-2 and TRBJ2-1; 7 positions agree with TRBD2. This CDR3 has 15 amino acids. Germline CDR1 reads LGHNA; CDR2 reads YNFKEQ. V lost 1 base to trimming and J lost 0 bases; unmatched junction nucleotides: 0. This CDR3 reads CASSQGGSSYNEQFF. For the CDR3, the DNA is TGTGCCAGCAGCCAAGGCGGGAGCTCCTACAATGAGCAGTTCTTC.

The chain carries TRBV19 and TRBJ2-1; tentatively, D is TRBD2 (6 bases). Germline lookup yields CDR1 LNHDA and CDR2 SQIVND (reference sequence). The CDR3 runs to 16 residues. The V and J ends lost 5 bases and 7 bases respectively, with 21 bases between them. CDR3 loop: CASSPKVGGVRNEQFF. CDR3 nucleotides: TGTGCCAGTAGTCCCAAGGTGGGGGGAGTACGTAATGAGCAGTTCTTC. Supplemented by reference TRBV19 and TRBJ2-1, the full variable domain reads DGGITQSPKYLFRKEGQNVTLSCEQNLNHDAMYWYRQDPGQGLRLIYYSQIVNDFQKGDIAEGYSVSREKKESFPLTVTSAQKNPTAFYLCASSPKVGGVRNEQFFGPGTRLTVL.

The V call is TRBV7-6, the J call TRBJ2-2; 11 nucleotides line up with TRBD2. The CDR3 is 16 amino acids. The V and J ends lost 5 bases and 8 bases, in that order; junction bases with no gene match: 10. Per the germline V gene, CDR1 is SGHVS and CDR2 is FNYEAQ. The CDR3 protein is CASSPTPLAGVGELFF. Here the CDR3 DNA reads TGTGCCAGCAGCCCCACCCCACTAGCGGGAGTTGGGGAGCTGTTTTTT.

This clone showed up just a few times. The J gene is TRBJ2-5, the V gene TRBV29-1; D possibly corresponds to TRBD1 (6 bases). Germline V gene data show CDR1 as SQVTM and CDR2 as ANQGSEA. Trimming took off 1 base at V and 5 bases at J, with 17 bases between the two ends. The CDR3 covers 15 residues. CDR3 coding DNA: TGCAGCGTTGAAGTTCATGGGGGCCCGGGGGAGACCCAGTACTTC. Encoded protein: CSVEVHGGPGETQYF. The full variable domain, in which reference TRBV29-1 and TRBJ2-5 provide the parts outside the CDR3, is SAVISQKPSRDICQRGTSLTIQCQVDSQVTMMFWYRQQPGQSLTLIATANQGSEATYESGFVIDKFPISRPNLTFSTLTVSNMSPEDSSIYLCSVEVHGGPGETQYFGPGTRLLVL.

This chain uses TRBV30 with TRBJ2-5, with D possibly being TRBD2 (5 bases). The V gene's germline CDR1 is GTSNPN and CDR2 SVGIG (reference sequence). This CDR3 has 14 residues. V dropped 0 bases and J dropped 2 bases, with 10 bases sitting between them. The CDR3 region is CAWSVRRRQETQYF. CDR3 in DNA: TGTGCCTGGAGTGTACGGAGGAGACAAGAGACCCAGTACTTC.

This clone was observed once. The chain is built from TRBV5-4 and TRBJ2-3, with D unresolved. CDR1 and CDR2 from the germline V gene are SGHNT and YYREEE (reference sequence). The length of the CDR3 is 15 residues. Deletions cut 0 bases from V and 1 base from J, with 9 bases between. The CDR3 region has the DNA TGTGCCAGCAGCTTGGCGGCTAGGGGCACAGATACGCAGTATTTT. This encodes CASSLAARGTDTQYF.

This chain links TRBV7-9 with TRBJ2-7, with TRBD2 matching over 12 bases. V lost 3 bases to trimming and J lost 10 bases; unmatched junction nucleotides: 4. The CDR3 is 13 residues long. CDR1 is SEHNR, CDR2 FQNEAQ, per germline (reference sequence). The CDR3 region has the DNA TGTGCCAGCAGCTTGATACTAGCGGGAGGACAGTACTTC. It translates to CASSLILAGGQYF.

V and J are TRBV29-1 and TRBJ1-2; tentatively, D is TRBD1 (5 bases). The germline CDR1 and CDR2 sequences are SQVTM and ANQGSEA. The CDR3 is 15 amino acids. V was clipped by 0 bases and J by 0 bases, with 11 bases between them. CDR3 nucleotides: TGCAGCGTTGAAGAGGCGGGGACCACTAACTATGGCTACACCTTC. It codes for CSVEEAGTTNYGYTF. The entire variable domain, with the rest obtained from reference TRBV29-1 and TRBJ1-2, is as follows: SAVISQKPSRDICQRGTSLTIQCQVDSQVTMMFWYRQQPGQSLTLIATANQGSEATYESGFVIDKFPISRPNLTFSTLTVSNMSPEDSSIYLCSVEEAGTTNYGYTFGSGTRLTVV.

This clone has only one observation. This sequence joins TRBV9 and TRBJ1-3; TRBD1 might be the D (6 bases). This CDR3 comprises 15 residues. V dropped 4 bases and J dropped 2 bases, with 13 bases sitting between them. CDR1 SGDLS and CDR2 YYNGEE come from the germline V gene. The CDR3 sequence: CASSPDRWAGNTIYF. The CDR3 nucleotides read TGTGCCAGCAGCCCCGACAGGTGGGCTGGAAACACCATATATTTT.

This clone was seen more than once but under ten times. V and J are TRBV7-2 and TRBJ2-1; D is tentatively TRBD1 or TRBD2 (5 bases each). The V end lost 1 base, the J end lost 2 bases, and 9 bases lay between the germline ends. This CDR3 is 15 amino acids long. Germline V gene sequence: CDR1 SGHTA, CDR2 FQGNSA. The CDR3 here is CASSLEGRAYNEQFF. CDR3 nucleotides: TGTGCCAGCAGCTTAGAGGGGAGAGCCTACAATGAGCAGTTCTTC.

This chain joins TRBV5-4 and TRBJ2-3; tentative D call: TRBD1 (6 bases). The CDR3 has 13 residues. The V gene lost 0 bases and the J gene lost 4 bases, with 6 bases spanning the gap. CDR1 and CDR2 from the germline V gene are SGHNT and YYREEE (reference sequence). CDR3 sequence (DNA): TGTGCCAGCAGCTTGGACAGGGCAGATACGCAGTATTTT. As protein: CASSLDRADTQYF.

As DNA, the CDR3 is TGTGCCAGCAGAGAGAGTCCGGGACTAAGCCCCTACGAGCAGTACTTC. Amino acid sequence: CASRESPGLSPYEQYF. This sequence joins TRBV27 and TRBJ2-7; TRBD2 agrees at 7 bases. The germline V gene has CDR1 MNHEY and CDR2 SMNVEV (reference sequence). V lost 6 bases and J lost 2; bases outside the gene matches: 13. The CDR3 contains 16 residues.

V and J are TRBV30 and TRBJ2-7; D gene unclear. Trimming stripped 4 bases from V and 2 bases from J, with 9 bases between. Per the germline V gene, CDR1 is GTSNPN and CDR2 is SVGIG (reference sequence). The CDR3 consists of 12 residues. The CDR3 region has the DNA TGTGCCTGGACCGACGGGCCCTACGAGCAGTACTTC. Translation gives CAWTDGPYEQYF.

This clone came up once. The chain recombines TRBV5-1 with TRBJ2-7, with 8 bases identical to TRBD1. The germline CDR1 and CDR2 sequences are SGHRS and YFSETQ. The V gene end was trimmed by 5 bases and the J gene end by 1 base; junction bases not matched to a gene: 8. The CDR3 is made up of 15 amino acids. DNA of the CDR3: TGCGCCAGCAGGCCAAACAGGGGGACGTCCTACGAGCAGTACTTC. Encoded protein: CASRPNRGTSYEQYF.

The chain is built from TRBV9 and TRBJ2-7, with 10 positions matching TRBD1. Trimming at V came to 3 bases and at J to 3 bases, leaving 3 bases not matched to a gene. This CDR3 is built from 14 residues. Germline V CDR1 and CDR2: SGDLS, YYNGEE. This CDR3 is CASSAGTGVYEQYF. CDR3 DNA: TGTGCCAGCAGCGCCGGGACAGGGGTCTACGAGCAGTACTTC.

The CDR3 here is CASSRQYQETQYF. In DNA, the CDR3 is TGTGCCAGCAGCCGACAGTACCAAGAGACCCAGTACTTC. The rearrangement links TRBV7-2 to TRBJ2-5, with a tentative D call TRBD1 (5 bases). There are 13 residues in the CDR3. Trimming took 5 bases from V and 0 from J, leaving 7 bases between them. Germline CDR1 SGHTA, CDR2 FQGNSA.

The rearrangement joins TRBV30 to TRBJ2-3, with TRBD2 identical over 8 bases. Looked up from germline, CDR1 is GTSNPN and CDR2 is SVGIG (reference sequence). This CDR3 is 17 amino acids long. J was trimmed by 4 bases and V by 8 bases; bases with no gene match: 20. CDR3 residues: CAEGPKGSGSLADTQYF. Written as DNA, the CDR3 is TGTGCCGAAGGACCGAAGGGGAGCGGGAGTCTTGCAGATACGCAGTATTTT.